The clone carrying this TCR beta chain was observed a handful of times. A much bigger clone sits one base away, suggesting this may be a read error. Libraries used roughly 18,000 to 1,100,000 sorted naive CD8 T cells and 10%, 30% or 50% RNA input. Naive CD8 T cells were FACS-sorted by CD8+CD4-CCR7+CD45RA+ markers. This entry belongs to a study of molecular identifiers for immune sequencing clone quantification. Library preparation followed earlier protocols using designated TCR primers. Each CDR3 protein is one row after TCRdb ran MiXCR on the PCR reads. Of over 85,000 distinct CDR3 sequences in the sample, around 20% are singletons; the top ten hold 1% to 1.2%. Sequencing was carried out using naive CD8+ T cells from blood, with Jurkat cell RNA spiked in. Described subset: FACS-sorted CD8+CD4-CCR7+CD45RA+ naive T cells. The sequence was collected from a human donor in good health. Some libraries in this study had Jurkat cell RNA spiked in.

This CDR3 reads CASSQVLGANAEAFF. The CDR3, as DNA: TGTGCCAGCAGCCAAGTGTTAGGGGCCAACGCTGAAGCTTTCTTT. The V and J genes are TRBV3-1 and TRBJ1-1; D is perhaps TRBD1 (5 bases). The CDR3 runs 15 residues. Germline V gives CDR1 LGHDT, CDR2 YNNKEL (reference sequence). The V end lost 1 base, the J end lost 6 bases, and 15 bases lay between the germline ends.